This paragraph reports one TCR beta chain. There is no known antigen for this receptor. No base-level quality is on record; no much larger clone is a single base apart. CDR1 and CDR2 are read off the germline V gene as SGHRS and YFSETQ. For this chain, trimming is 1 base at the V end and 0 bases at the J end, and the number of junction bases without a gene match is 6. Inclusive of the bounding cysteine and phenylalanine, the CDR3 is 18 residues long. Only the CDR3 region is kept as DNA, spanning 54 bases read in frame from base 1. This sample is part of a study of blood T cell repertoires in COVID-19 (dated by TCRdb to the early 2020s). With respect to the entire study: Collaborator samples came from the United States, Italy and Spain and covered acute and convalescent phases of COVID-19. The material from the prospective study consisted of cDNA or gDNA derived from T cells, B-cell-depleted T cells, or PBMCs. The dataset comprised deeply sampled blood TCRbeta repertoires from subjects exposed to, actively infected with, or recovered from COVID-19. The repertoires were released in a freely available public database intended as a resource for research on the immune response to SARS-CoV-2. Samples were obtained from the ongoing ImmuneRACE study (first 160 participants) and from roughly 1,300 subjects provided by 6 global collaborators. The sample metadata nearly always contained a de-identified subject ID, COVID-19 status, age in years and sex. Where HLA class I and class II types were available, the types were taken from metadata supplied by the sample provider, not from assay-based typing.

The paper's findings and limits, for the study overall: The quantity of clinical and demographic metadata differed by source and by participant and was supplied without curation.

TCRbeta CDR3 regions were amplified from genomic DNA by means of the immunoSEQ Assay, a bias-controlled multiplex PCR. The original methods were these. The number of nucleated cells in each sample was estimated by amplification of reference gene primers within the assay. To quantify the absolute abundance of each unique TCRbeta CDR3 rearrangement, sequence reads were collapsed and filtered. Productive Simpson clonality was computed per sample as the square root of Simpson's diversity index over productive rearrangements. Imported from immuneACCESS, the table was reduced by TCRdb to in-frame sequences with V and J called. These copies leave out some clones; in studies compared against another copy, an unresolved V gene accounts for under half, and the cause of the remainder is not known. For V, J and clone size, that table is used; D and trimming come from the DNA. A total of some 70,000 clones appear in this sample, about 89% of them only once. The leading ten clones occupy about 0.5% of the sample.

Each collaborating institution followed its own protocols to collect whole blood in K2EDTA tubes. For TCRbeta analysis, collaborators shipped samples in one of three forms: frozen whole blood, isolated PBMCs, or DNA extracted from either of those sample types. The receptor chain draws on TRBV5-1 and TRBJ2-2, and 10 junctional nucleotides match TRBD2. The TCR sequence derives from a man aged 60 to 69 with acute or convalescent COVID-19. Sequenced material: peripheral blood. CDR3 protein: CASSLRLAGAPNTGELFF. The nucleotide sequence is TGCGCCAGCAGCTTGCGTCTAGCGGGGGCCCCGAACACCGGGGAGCTGTTTTTT.